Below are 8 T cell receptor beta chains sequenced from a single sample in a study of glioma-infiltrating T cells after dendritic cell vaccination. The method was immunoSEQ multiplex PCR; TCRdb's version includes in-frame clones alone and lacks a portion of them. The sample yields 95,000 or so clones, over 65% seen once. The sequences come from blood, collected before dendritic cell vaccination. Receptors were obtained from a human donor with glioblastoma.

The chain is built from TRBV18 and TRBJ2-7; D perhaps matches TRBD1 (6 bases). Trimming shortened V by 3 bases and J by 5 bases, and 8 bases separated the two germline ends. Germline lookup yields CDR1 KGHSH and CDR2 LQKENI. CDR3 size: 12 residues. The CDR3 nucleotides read TGTGCCAGCTCACCTACAGGGAACGAGCAGTACTTC. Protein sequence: CASSPTGNEQYF.

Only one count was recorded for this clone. This CDR3 reads CASRAGQRGTYEQYF. The CDR3 DNA reads as TGTGCCAGCAGGGCTGGCCAGCGGGGGACCTACGAGCAGTACTTC. The chain is built from TRBV7-2 and TRBJ2-5; TRBD2 aligns across 8 bases. The DNA end is a closer match to TRBJ2-7, so the J assignment may be wrong. The germline V gene encodes CDR1 SGHTA and CDR2 FQGNSA. CDR3 length: 15 amino acids.

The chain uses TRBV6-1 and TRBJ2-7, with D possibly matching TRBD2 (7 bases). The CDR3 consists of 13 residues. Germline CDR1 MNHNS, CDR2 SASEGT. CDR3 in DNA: TGTTCCCTGACGGGGGGCTCCCCGGACGAGCAGTACTTC. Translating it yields CSLTGGSPDEQYF.

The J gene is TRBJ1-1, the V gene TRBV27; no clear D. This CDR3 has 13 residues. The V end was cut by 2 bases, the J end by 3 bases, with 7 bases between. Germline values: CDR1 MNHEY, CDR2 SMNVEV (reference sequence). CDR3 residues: CASSLGRYTEAFF. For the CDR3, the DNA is TGTGCCAGCAGTTTAGGTCGGTACACTGAAGCTTTCTTT.

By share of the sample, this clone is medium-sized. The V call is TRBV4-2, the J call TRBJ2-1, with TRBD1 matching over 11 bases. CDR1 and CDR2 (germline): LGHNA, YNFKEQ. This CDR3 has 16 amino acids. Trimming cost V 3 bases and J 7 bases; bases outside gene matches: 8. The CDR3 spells CASSQIIGTGGNEQFF. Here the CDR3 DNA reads TGTGCCAGCAGCCAGATTATCGGGACAGGGGGGAATGAGCAGTTCTTC.

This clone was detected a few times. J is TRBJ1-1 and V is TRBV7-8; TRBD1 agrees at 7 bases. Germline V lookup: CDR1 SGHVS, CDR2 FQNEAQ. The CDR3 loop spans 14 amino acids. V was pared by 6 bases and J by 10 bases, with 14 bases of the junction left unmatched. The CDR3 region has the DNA TGTGCCAGCAGTCCACAGGGGAACCTGAACGGAGCTTTCTTT. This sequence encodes CASSPQGNLNGAFF. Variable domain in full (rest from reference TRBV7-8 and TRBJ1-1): GAGVSQSPRYKVAKRGQDVALRCDPISGHVSLFWYQQALGQGPEFLTYFQNEAQLDKSGLPSDRFFAERPEGSVSTLKIQRTQQEDSAVYLCASSPQGNLNGAFFGQGTRLTVV.

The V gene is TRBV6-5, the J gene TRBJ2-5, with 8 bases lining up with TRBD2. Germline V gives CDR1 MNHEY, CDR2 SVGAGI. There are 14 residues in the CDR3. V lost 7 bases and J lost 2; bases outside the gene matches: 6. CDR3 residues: CASTGGRWQETQYF. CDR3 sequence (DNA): TGTGCCAGCACAGGCGGGAGGTGGCAAGAGACCCAGTACTTC.

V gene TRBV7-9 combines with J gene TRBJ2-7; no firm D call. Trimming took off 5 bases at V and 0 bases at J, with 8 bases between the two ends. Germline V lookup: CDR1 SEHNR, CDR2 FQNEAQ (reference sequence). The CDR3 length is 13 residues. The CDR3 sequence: CASSRVASYEQYF. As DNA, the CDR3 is TGTGCCAGCAGCCGGGTAGCCTCCTACGAGCAGTACTTC.